What follows are 28 T cell receptor beta chains derived from one specimen sequenced in a study of blood T cells in healthy people across ages. With a J-beta primer mix and a sample-barcoded 5' primer, a second PCR ran about 7 to 12 cycles. TCRdb analysed the 5' RACE reads with MiXCR anew, one entry per CDR3 protein. The sample includes over 1,200,000 distinct CDR3 sequences, 59% of them seen just once. The specimen sequenced was blood. Source of these receptors: a man younger than 35 in good health.

This clonotype showed up just a few times. CDR3 in amino acids: CATSDAGGGTDTQYF. CDR3 in DNA: TGTGCCACCAGTGATGCAGGGGGCGGCACAGATACGCAGTATTTT. This rearrangement joins TRBV24-1 to TRBJ2-3, with 8 bases that match TRBD1. CDR3 length equals 15 residues. Trimming removed 3 bases from V and 1 base from J; junction bases left unmatched: 2. CDR1 is KGHDR and CDR2 is SFDVKD in the germline V gene.

This chain uses TRBV20-1 with TRBJ1-5; TRBD1 might be the D (5 bases). CDR3 length: 16 residues. The ends were cut back, 3 bases at V and 0 bases at J, with 15 bases in the middle. Per the germline V gene, CDR1 is DFQATT and CDR2 is SNEGSKA (reference sequence). The CDR3 here is CSARAWGGYSNQPQHF. In DNA, the CDR3 is TGCAGTGCTAGGGCCTGGGGGGGGTATAGCAATCAGCCCCAGCATTTT.

This clonotype was counted at least ten times. This chain joins TRBV11-3 and TRBJ2-1; tentatively, D is TRBD2 (6 bases). This CDR3 is 15 amino acids long. Germline CDR1 reads SGHNT; CDR2 reads YENEEA. Trimming left V 1 base short and J 5 bases short, with 12 bases between. CDR3 protein: CASSLGGSGNNEQFF. CDR3 bases: TGTGCCAGCAGCTTAGGTGGTAGCGGTAACAATGAGCAGTTCTTC.

The gene calls are TRBV6-1 and TRBJ1-4; 11 bases align to TRBD1. After removal of 6 bases from V and 0 bases from J, the junction contained 9 bases not matched to a gene. The CDR3 is 18 amino acids. Germline V gene data show CDR1 as MNHNS and CDR2 as SASEGT. CDR3 sequence (DNA): TGTGCCAGCAGCCCGGGACAGGGGGAAGCTGCAACTAATGAAAAACTGTTTTTT. This codes for CASSPGQGEAATNEKLFF.

In its sample, this clonotype was seen once. The chain employs TRBV2 and TRBJ2-7, with D tentatively TRBD1 (5 bases). Germline assignment: CDR1 SNHLY and CDR2 FYNNEI. The V and J ends lost 10 bases and 3 bases respectively, with 16 bases between them. The CDR3 loop spans 13 amino acids. In nucleotides, the CDR3 is TGTGCCACCAGGGCCCAGCCGGACTACGAGCAGTACTTC. Translated, it gives CATRAQPDYEQYF. Filled out from reference TRBV2 and TRBJ2-7, the complete variable domain reads EPEVTQTPSHQVTQMGQEVILRCVPISNHLYFYWYRQILGQKVEFLVSFYNNEISEKSEIFDDQFSVERPDGSNFTLKIRSTKLEDSAMYFCATRAQPDYEQYFGPGTRLTVT.

V is TRBV20-1 and J is TRBJ2-1; 11 nucleotides match TRBD2. CDR1 DFQATT and CDR2 SNEGSKA come from the germline V gene (reference sequence). The J segment lost 8 bases and the V segment lost 5 bases, leaving 8 bases of the junction unmatched. CDR3 size: 14 residues. The CDR3 DNA sequence: TGCAGTGCTCTCCGTAGCGGGAGGGCCGATGAGCAGTTCTTC. Translation gives CSALRSGRADEQFF.

V and J are TRBV5-5 and TRBJ2-5, with D possibly matching TRBD2 (6 bases). Near its end, the DNA agrees better with TRBJ2-7, so the J call may be wrong. Germline V lookup: CDR1 SGHKS, CDR2 YYEKEE (reference sequence). CDR3 length equals 15 residues. This CDR3 is CASSLGAGMNYEQYF. The CDR3 nucleotides are TGTGCCAGCAGCTTAGGGGCGGGAATGAACTACGAGCAGTACTTC.

This clonotype has more than one count but fewer than ten. The rearrangement links TRBV7-9 to TRBJ2-1; D may be TRBD2 (6 bases). From germline, CDR1 is SEHNR and CDR2 FQNEAQ (reference sequence). This CDR3 has 16 amino acids. V dropped 2 bases and J dropped 4 bases, with 15 bases sitting between them. CDR3 DNA sequence: TGTGCCAGCAGCTTACTGGGGTCTAGCGAGTACAATGAGCAGTTCTTC. Protein product: CASSLLGSSEYNEQFF. The entire variable domain, with the rest obtained from reference TRBV7-9 and TRBJ2-1, is as follows: DTGVSQNPRHKITKRGQNVTFRCDPISEHNRLYWYRQTLGQGPEFLTYFQNEAQLEKSRLLSDRFSAERPKGSFSTLEIQRTEQGDSAMYLCASSLLGSSEYNEQFFGPGTRLTVL.

This clonotype was picked up one time. In DNA form, the CDR3 reads TGTGCCAGCCGTTTCGGGGGCCACTCCTACAATGAGCAGTTCTTC. Its translation is CASRFGGHSYNEQFF. The rearrangement uses TRBV6-5 and TRBJ2-1, with D possibly called TRBD1 or TRBD2 (6 bases each). Germline assignment: CDR1 MNHEY and CDR2 SVGAGI. The V end was cut by 8 bases, the J end by 0 bases, with 14 bases between. The CDR3 is made up of 15 amino acids.

The chain links TRBV29-1 to TRBJ2-4; D is undetermined. V was shortened by 4 bases and J by 0 bases, with 16 bases between the two germline ends. The V gene's germline CDR1 is SQVTM and CDR2 ANQGSEA. The CDR3 totals 16 residues. The CDR3 DNA reads as TGCAGCGTTGCGACTCTAATGGGTTTAGCCAAAAACATTCAGTACTTC. Translation gives CSVATLMGLAKNIQYF.

The gene calls are TRBV12-3 or TRBV12-4 and TRBJ1-2, with a weak D call TRBD1 (5 bases). With 8 bases removed from V and 2 bases from J, the gap between germline ends came to 12 bases. The CDR3 covers 13 residues. This chain's CDR3 is CASRPDTNYGYTF. Here the CDR3 DNA reads TGTGCCAGCCGACCGGACACAAACTATGGCTACACCTTC.

The rearrangement links TRBV6-2 or TRBV6-3 to TRBJ1-2, with 7 bases lining up with TRBD1. V trimming: 8 bases; J trimming: 6 bases; junction bases outside the gene matches: 9. Germline assignment: CDR1 MNHEY and CDR2 SVGEGT. This CDR3 region has 13 residues. CDR3 nucleotides: TGTGCCAGCTCACAGGGGCCGGATCATGGCTACACCTTC. Translation: CASSQGPDHGYTF.

The chain uses TRBV29-1 and TRBJ1-1, with a tentative D call TRBD1 (6 bases). Germline V gene data show CDR1 as SQVTM and CDR2 as ANQGSEA. The V gene lost 7 bases and the J gene lost 1 base, with 10 bases spanning the gap. The CDR3 length is 12 residues. Here the CDR3 DNA reads TGCAGCGGGCAACAGGGGAACACTGAAGCTTTCTTT. Its translation is CSGQQGNTEAFF.

V gene TRBV11-1 combines with J gene TRBJ2-3; D uncertain. Trimming left V 0 bases short and J 6 bases short, with 31 bases between. Germline V gene lookup returns CDR1 SGHAT and CDR2 FQDESV (reference sequence). The CDR3 consists of 21 residues. The CDR3: CASSLALGNTRIGAHSDTQYF. DNA of the CDR3: TGTGCCAGCAGCTTAGCGCTAGGGAACACCAGAATAGGCGCACACTCTGATACGCAGTATTTT.

As regards this clonotype: An end of the junction does not agree with germline; a read error may underlie this. The chain employs TRBV29-1 and TRBJ2-3; D not resolved. The CDR3 loop spans 14 amino acids. Germline V gene data show CDR1 as SQVTM and CDR2 as ANQGSEA. The CDR3 DNA sequence: TGCAGCGTTGAAGATCTTGAGAGCACAGAGACGCAGTATTTT. Protein product: CSVEDLESTETQYF.

V usage is TRBV10-3 and J usage is TRBJ2-5; D perhaps matches TRBD2 (7 bases). The V end lost 7 bases, the J end lost 5 bases, and 14 bases lay between the germline ends. Germline values: CDR1 ENHRY, CDR2 SYGVKD. This CDR3 region has 13 residues. The CDR3 DNA sequence: TGTGCCATCACCGGGGGGCGAGGGGAGACCCAGTACTTC. This sequence encodes CAITGGRGETQYF.

The gene calls are TRBV12-3 or TRBV12-4 and TRBJ2-1, with 10 positions matching TRBD1. With V trimmed by 5 bases and J by 7 bases, 8 bases remained unmatched. The CDR3 contains 15 residues. DNA for the CDR3: TGTGCCAGCAGTCCACGGACAGGGGGGACGAATGAGCAGTTCTTC. Amino acid sequence: CASSPRTGGTNEQFF.

This chain joins TRBV30 and TRBJ1-6, with D possibly being TRBD1 (5 bases). The V end was cut by 5 bases, the J end by 5 bases, with 13 bases between. The length of the CDR3 is 14 residues. Germline values: CDR1 GTSNPN, CDR2 SVGIG (reference sequence). CDR3 region: CAWGRRRDNSPLHF. The CDR3 DNA sequence: TGTGCCTGGGGAAGGCGCAGGGATAATTCACCCCTCCACTTT. Together with reference TRBV30 and TRBJ1-6, the CDR3 gives the full variable domain: SQTIHQWPATLVQPVGSPLSLECTVEGTSNPNLYWYRQAAGRGLQLLFYSVGIGQISSEVPQNLSASRPQDRQFILSSKKLLLSDSGFYLCAWGRRRDNSPLHFGNGTRLTVT.

In this sample, this clonotype turned up once. The chain recombines TRBV20-1 with TRBJ1-5; the D is unclear. V lost 7 bases to trimming and J lost 4 bases, with 20 bases between them. The CDR3 is made up of 15 amino acids. Germline lookup yields CDR1 DFQATT and CDR2 SNEGSKA (reference sequence). CDR3 region: CSVTSPGKGNQPQHF. The CDR3 DNA sequence: TGCAGTGTAACTTCCCCGGGGAAGGGAAATCAGCCCCAGCATTTT.

The chain is built from TRBV29-1 and TRBJ2-1, with TRBD1 matching over 10 bases. The junction had 9 bases not matched to a gene; V was cut back by 6 bases and J by 10 bases. CDR1 and CDR2 from the germline V gene are SQVTM and ANQGSEA. This CDR3 has 13 residues. In nucleotides, the CDR3 is TGCAGCGTCAGACAGGGGGCTTCCTACGAGCAGTTCTTC. Translated, it gives CSVRQGASYEQFF.

The chain employs TRBV20-1 and TRBJ1-1; D not certain. CDR1 DFQATT and CDR2 SNEGSKA come from the germline V gene (reference sequence). The CDR3 sequence is 13 residues long. V gave up 1 base and J gave up 1 base, with 7 bases separating them. CDR3 region: CSARVNWNTEAFF. The CDR3 region has the DNA TGCAGTGCTAGAGTAAACTGGAACACTGAAGCTTTCTTT.

This chain links TRBV5-1 with TRBJ2-3, with 8 bases identical to TRBD2. The CDR3 runs 15 residues. Per germline, CDR1 SGHRS and CDR2 YFSETQ. The J segment lost 5 bases and the V segment lost 4 bases, leaving 9 bases of the junction unmatched. The CDR3 loop is CASSPWVTSGDTQYF. The CDR3 nucleotides read TGCGCCAGCAGCCCGTGGGTTACTAGCGGAGATACGCAGTATTTT.

This clonotype was seen just once. The CDR3 region has the DNA TGTGCCAGCAGCCGCCGGGACAGGAATTATGGCTACACCTTC. Translated: CASSRRDRNYGYTF. The rearrangement uses TRBV11-2 and TRBJ1-2, with 8 bases aligning to TRBD1. Per the germline V gene, CDR1 is SGHAT and CDR2 is FQNNGV. J was trimmed by 5 bases and V by 5 bases; bases with no gene match: 7. The CDR3 runs to 14 residues. Full variable domain (remainder filled in from reference TRBV11-2 and TRBJ1-2): EAGVAQSPRYKIIEKRQSVAFWCNPISGHATLYWYQQILGQGPKLLIQFQNNGVVDDSQLPKDRFSAERLKGVDSTLKIQPAKLEDSAVYLCASSRRDRNYGYTFGSGTRLTVV.

The count of this clonotype is one. The chain recombines TRBV5-5 with TRBJ1-1, with unresolved D. V lost 1 base, J lost 0 bases, and 7 bases lay in between. The CDR3 extends over 14 amino acids. Germline V CDR1 and CDR2: SGHKS, YYEKEE (reference sequence). The CDR3 sequence is CASSLHGLNTEAFF. The CDR3 DNA reads as TGTGCCAGCAGCTTGCATGGGCTGAACACTGAAGCTTTCTTT.

Note on this clonotype: At one of its ends the junction is not consistent with the germline gene, which may arise from a read error. V usage is TRBV29-1 and J usage is TRBJ2-7; 9 bases fit TRBD1. Looked up from germline, CDR1 is SQVTM and CDR2 is ANQGSEA. CDR3 length: 16 residues. CDR3 protein: CGVVGRGQGRSYEQYF. The CDR3 DNA reads TGCGGCGTTGTGGGGCGTGGACAGGGGCGATCCTACGAGCAGTACTTC.

The chain is built from TRBV9 and TRBJ2-1, with TRBD1 as a possible D gene (6 bases). The CDR3 extends over 13 amino acids. The V end was cut by 2 bases, the J end by 10 bases, with 13 bases between. Looked up from germline, CDR1 is SGDLS and CDR2 is YYNGEE. The CDR3, as DNA: TGTGCCAGCAGCGTTAAACAGGGCTACGAGCAGTTCTTC. Its protein is CASSVKQGYEQFF.

The chain carries TRBV6-6 and TRBJ2-4; possible D gene TRBD2, 6 bases. The J call could be wrong; TRBJ2-7 is a better fit for the DNA end. The CDR3 totals 15 residues. The germline CDR1 and CDR2 sequences are MNHNY and SVGAGI (reference sequence). CDR3 loop: CASSYSTEGPYEQYF. The CDR3 DNA is TGTGCCAGCAGTTACTCCACGGAGGGACCTTACGAGCAGTACTTC.

This chain links TRBV28 with TRBJ1-4; D might be TRBD1 (5 bases). The germline V gene encodes CDR1 MDHEN and CDR2 SYDVKM. This CDR3 region has 12 residues. Trimming removed 7 bases at V and 7 bases at J, with 10 bases between. The CDR3 region is CASNTGLEKLFF. CDR3 in DNA: TGTGCCAGCAACACAGGACTTGAAAAACTGTTTTTT.